Sequencing of this T cell receptor beta chain was carried out in a study of hypomethylating agent response in myelodysplastic syndrome. Study-wide findings and caveats: This small study analyzed only approximately eleven patients.

Germline CDR1 reads SNHLY; CDR2 reads FYNNEI. Trimming cost V 6 bases and J 6 bases, with 12 bases left between them. This CDR3 is 13 amino acids long. As to this clone: As yet, its antigen is unknown.

Source study methods: Previously reported viral-epitope specificity per VDJdb covered 1.5% to 2% of 150,000 to 200,000 unique clonotypes. Data came from immunoSEQ multiplex PCR; TCRdb stores just in-frame clones and leaves some out. Clone size and the V and J calls come from that table; the DNA yielded D and trimming. The sample holds 3,000 to 4,000 clones, around 80% seen once. The TCR sequence derives from a human donor with myelodysplastic syndrome. The chain uses TRBV2 and TRBJ1-3, with D tentatively TRBD1 (5 bases). The sample consisted of bone marrow, taken before or after starting hypomethylating agent treatment for myelodysplastic syndrome (not recorded which). Written as DNA, the CDR3 is TGTGCCAGCAGACAGACAGCCATAAACACCATATATTTT. Amino acids: CASRQTAINTIYF.